The 19 T cell receptor beta chains below come from one sample, sequenced in a study of blood T cell repertoires in COVID-19. Generated by immunoSEQ multiplex PCR, the TCRdb table keeps only in-frame clones and is missing some. The data contain about 140,000 clones, approximately 90% of them seen just once; the ten biggest clones take up roughly 4.3%. Material for sequencing was PBMCs or T cells enriched from blood (not recorded which). All receptors come from a man aged 50 to 60 who had recovered from COVID-19.

The chain carries TRBV13 and TRBJ2-1, with 14 bases that match TRBD2. The germline V gene has CDR1 PRHDT and CDR2 FYEKMQ (reference sequence). Trimming removed 4 bases from V and 6 bases from J; junction bases left unmatched: 26. The CDR3 length is 23 residues. The CDR3 DNA reads as TGTGCCAGCAGCTACCTTACGAAGGGCCCCCCCCGACTAGCGGGAGGGCTCAGCAATGAGCAGTTCTTC. This encodes CASSYLTKGPPRLAGGLSNEQFF.

The rearrangement joins TRBV11-2 to TRBJ1-4; D is ambiguous. Trimming took off 7 bases at V and 2 bases at J, with 11 bases between the two ends. The CDR3 length is 14 residues. Per the germline V gene, CDR1 is SGHAT and CDR2 is FQNNGV. CDR3 protein: CASTLRETNEKLFF. CDR3 coding DNA: TGTGCCAGCACCCTACGGGAGACTAATGAAAAACTGTTTTTT.

A single count supports this clone. The rearrangement joins TRBV30 to TRBJ2-2; D gene unclear. Trimming shortened V by 6 bases and J by 3 bases, and 17 bases separated the two germline ends. From germline, CDR1 is GTSNPN and CDR2 SVGIG (reference sequence). This CDR3 spans 15 amino acids. The CDR3 nucleotides read TGTGCCTGCGCTATAAGCAACAGTGACACCGGGGAGCTGTTTTTT. Translation: CACAISNSDTGELFF.

CDR3 bases: TGTGCCAGCAGTTTACCAGGGGCCTATGGCTACACCTTC. Residues: CASSLPGAYGYTF. The V call is TRBV28, the J call TRBJ1-2; the D gene is possibly TRBD1 (6 bases). The CDR3 runs 13 residues. Germline V CDR1 and CDR2: MDHEN, SYDVKM. The ends were cut back, 2 bases at V and 4 bases at J, with 8 bases in the middle.

The chain joins TRBV6-5 to TRBJ1-6; D might be TRBD1 (6 bases). The V end was cut by 4 bases, the J end by 11 bases, with 18 bases between. There are 15 residues in the CDR3. Per the germline V gene, CDR1 is MNHEY and CDR2 is SVGAGI. CDR3 in DNA: TGTGCCAGCAGTTTGGGGGGGCAAGACTTACCACCCCTCCACTTT. Amino acid sequence: CASSLGGQDLPPLHF.

The chain has TRBV2 and TRBJ2-5; D might be TRBD2 (5 bases). Per the germline V gene, CDR1 is SNHLY and CDR2 is FYNNEI. CDR3 size: 16 residues. Deletions cut 8 bases from V and 3 bases from J, with 22 bases between. CDR3 amino acids: CASLPSGAGIEETQYF. DNA for the CDR3: TGTGCCAGCCTCCCTTCGGGCGCCGGGATTGAAGAGACCCAGTACTTC.

The table lists this clone with a count of one. This sequence joins TRBV6-5 and TRBJ1-1, with D possibly TRBD1 on 5 matching bases. CDR3 size: 11 residues. Germline CDR1 and CDR2: MNHEY and SVGAGI. V was cut by 6 bases and J by 10 bases, with 12 bases left in between. As DNA, the CDR3 is TGTGCCAGCAGGAACCTCGGGGGAGCTTTCTTT. This codes for CASRNLGGAFF.

This chain connects TRBV28 to TRBJ1-5, with D hard to call. This CDR3 has 16 residues. With 0 bases removed from V and 2 bases from J, the gap between germline ends came to 11 bases. The germline CDR1 and CDR2 sequences are MDHEN and SYDVKM. The CDR3 region is CASSLWSGEGNQPQHF. CDR3 DNA: TGTGCCAGCAGTTTATGGTCGGGAGAGGGCAATCAGCCCCAGCATTTT.

The J gene is TRBJ2-1, the V gene TRBV4-3; no clear D gene. Trimming removed 0 bases at V and 4 bases at J, with 10 bases between. Germline CDR1 reads LGHNA; CDR2 reads YSLEER. CDR3 length: 15 residues. As DNA, the CDR3 is TGCGCCAGCAGCCAAGAAGTGGGCAGTTACAATGAGCAGTTCTTC. As protein: CASSQEVGSYNEQFF.

This chain uses TRBV6-1 with TRBJ2-7; no definite D call. The CDR3 runs to 14 residues. The germline gives CDR1 MNHNS, CDR2 SASEGT. Trimming took off 1 base at V and 1 base at J, with 8 bases between the two ends. CDR3 sequence: CASSEDVRSYEQYF. DNA for the CDR3: TGTGCCAGCAGTGAAGACGTCAGATCCTACGAGCAGTACTTC.

V gene TRBV5-5 combines with J gene TRBJ1-5; D may be TRBD1 (6 bases). The CDR3 sequence is 16 residues long. The V end lost 4 bases, the J end lost 4 bases, and 18 bases lay between the germline ends. CDR1 is SGHKS and CDR2 is YYEKEE in the germline V gene (reference sequence). CDR3 sequence reads: CASSIDTGTQNQPQHF. CDR3 coding DNA: TGTGCCAGCAGCATCGACACCGGGACACAGAATCAGCCCCAGCATTTT.

In this sample, this clone turned up once. The V and J genes are TRBV2 and TRBJ2-3; D perhaps matches TRBD2 (6 bases). V shed 5 bases and J shed 0 bases, with 18 bases lying between them. This CDR3 has 17 amino acids. The germline V gene encodes CDR1 SNHLY and CDR2 FYNNEI. The CDR3 protein is CASSRTGTPFSTDTQYF. As DNA, the CDR3 is TGTGCCAGCAGTCGTACCGGGACTCCCTTTAGCACAGATACGCAGTATTTT.

This clone was picked up one time. The chain employs TRBV4-2 and TRBJ1-1; 9 bases are shared with TRBD1. The germline V gene encodes CDR1 LGHNA and CDR2 YNFKEQ. The CDR3 loop spans 18 amino acids. J gave up 1 base and V 0 bases, and 9 bases lay outside the gene matches. CDR3 protein: CASSQDRGTGRGNTEAFF. CDR3 coding DNA: TGTGCCAGCAGCCAAGATCGGGGGACAGGGCGGGGGAACACTGAAGCTTTCTTT.

V is TRBV9 and J is TRBJ2-7; 12 positions match TRBD2. The CDR3 spans 17 residues. The trim removed 3 bases at V and 4 bases at J, leaving 11 bases unmatched. Germline lookup yields CDR1 SGDLS and CDR2 YYNGEE. The CDR3: CASSAGGLAGIQYEQYF. In DNA, the CDR3 is TGTGCCAGCAGCGCGGGGGGACTAGCGGGTATTCAGTACGAGCAGTACTTC.

The chain carries TRBV7-9 and TRBJ1-6; 7 bases map to TRBD1. The length of the CDR3 is 13 residues. Germline V CDR1 and CDR2: SEHNR, FQNEAQ (reference sequence). Unmatched junction bases numbered 3, after V lost 3 bases and J lost 10 bases. The CDR3 loop reads CASSFTGESPLHF. CDR3 nucleotide sequence: TGTGCCAGCAGCTTTACAGGGGAATCACCCCTCCACTTT.

DNA for the CDR3: TGTGCCAGCAGCGGAACAGGGGACTATGGCTACACCTTC. Its translation is CASSGTGDYGYTF. V gene TRBV9 combines with J gene TRBJ1-2, with TRBD1 identical over 7 bases. CDR3 length equals 13 residues. Trimming removed 3 bases from V and 3 bases from J; junction bases left unmatched: 2. Germline V gene sequence: CDR1 SGDLS, CDR2 YYNGEE.

This chain uses TRBV6-5 with TRBJ1-2; 9 bases are shared with TRBD1. Per the germline V gene, CDR1 is MNHEY and CDR2 is SVGAGI. Trimming cost V 7 bases and J 3 bases; bases outside gene matches: 9. The CDR3 totals 15 residues. The CDR3 DNA reads as TGTGCCAGCAAACGCGGGACAGGGCAATACTATGGCTACACCTTC. It translates to CASKRGTGQYYGYTF.

This clone was observed once. This chain connects TRBV29-1 to TRBJ1-2; tentative D call: TRBD1 (5 bases). The CDR3 runs to 14 residues. Germline CDR1 is SQVTM and CDR2 is ANQGSEA. Trimming left V 6 bases short and J 5 bases short, with 19 bases between. CDR3 bases: TGCAGCGTGGTAGGGGCACAAGAGGCTTATGGCTACACCTTC. Translation gives CSVVGAQEAYGYTF. The variable domain in full, with the rest retrieved from reference TRBV29-1 and TRBJ1-2, is SAVISQKPSRDICQRGTSLTIQCQVDSQVTMMFWYRQQPGQSLTLIATANQGSEATYESGFVIDKFPISRPNLTFSTLTVSNMSPEDSSIYLCSVVGAQEAYGYTFGSGTRLTVV.

The rearrangement links TRBV18 to TRBJ1-5; D may be TRBD1 (5 bases). The germline gives CDR1 KGHSH, CDR2 LQKENI. The germline V and J ends were trimmed by 6 bases and 1 base, with 13 bases remaining between them. There are 15 residues in the CDR3. The CDR3 DNA reads as TGTGCCAGCTCCACAGCGGGGGGGAGCAATCAGCCCCAGCATTTT. Encoded protein: CASSTAGGSNQPQHF.